A single sample gave rise to the 17 T cell receptor beta chains below, sequenced in a study of T cells in Graves' hyperthyroidism and ophthalmopathy. Amplified regions were TCR beta CDR3 sequences from RNA transcripts. HTBI primers were the set used in a first-round RT-PCR of the TCR CDR3. TCRdb analysed the multiplex PCR reads with MiXCR anew, one entry per CDR3 protein. Here the sample spans around 500,000 distinct CDR3 sequences, about 15% being singletons. Input material: blood. The receptors were sampled from a woman aged 40 to 50 with Graves' hyperthyroidism.

The J gene is TRBJ2-5, the V gene TRBV10-1, with TRBD1 matching over 9 bases. V lost 0 bases to trimming and J lost 1 base; unmatched junction nucleotides: 3. The CDR3 totals 16 residues. Looked up from germline, CDR1 is WNHNN and CDR2 is SYGVQD (reference sequence). CDR3 sequence (DNA): TGCGCCAGCAGTGAGTCGATGACAGGGGGCCAAGAGACCCAGTACTTC. This translates into CASSESMTGGQETQYF.

At least ten counts were recorded for this clonotype. The V gene is TRBV5-1, the J gene TRBJ2-3; D possibly corresponds to TRBD1 (6 bases). Germline V lookup: CDR1 SGHRS, CDR2 YFSETQ. Trimming shortened V by 0 bases and J by 2 bases, and 13 bases separated the two germline ends. CDR3 length: 16 amino acids. The CDR3 sequence: CASSLGQAQPTDTQYF. In DNA form, the CDR3 reads TGCGCCAGCAGCTTGGGACAGGCGCAGCCCACAGATACGCAGTATTTT.

This clonotype was counted at least ten times. The J gene is TRBJ2-7, the V gene TRBV11-2; 9 bases are a match to TRBD1. Germline-derived CDR1 and CDR2 are SGHAT and FQNNGV. Losses at the gene ends were 7 bases for V and 5 bases for J; bases not matched to a gene: 9. The CDR3 totals 14 residues. CDR3 bases: TGTGCCAGCACGGCTGGGACAGGGCATCACGAGCAGTACTTC. Its translation is CASTAGTGHHEQYF.

This clonotype was picked up a small number of times. The CDR3 DNA reads TGTGCCAGCAGCCACTGGAACGCGAACACCGGGGAGCTGTTTTTT. Protein: CASSHWNANTGELFF. The rearrangement links TRBV14 to TRBJ2-2, with no clear D. Deletions cut 3 bases from V and 0 bases from J, with 8 bases between. The CDR3 covers 15 residues. Germline V CDR1 and CDR2: SGHDN, FVKESK.

This clonotype was picked up many times. This chain joins TRBV5-1 and TRBJ2-7; TRBD2 might be the D (6 bases). V was trimmed by 5 bases and J by 0 bases, leaving 24 bases between them. Looked up from germline, CDR1 is SGHRS and CDR2 is YFSETQ. This CDR3 has 18 amino acids. The CDR3 DNA sequence: TGCGCCAGCAGAAACCCTTTGAAAATGTCCGGGAGCTCCTACGAGCAGTACTTC. It translates to CASRNPLKMSGSSYEQYF.

There are a few counts of this clonotype. This rearrangement joins TRBV5-5 to TRBJ2-3; D ambiguous. The length of the CDR3 is 12 residues. Germline V gives CDR1 SGHKS, CDR2 YYEKEE (reference sequence). DNA for the CDR3: TGTGCTAGCTGGTCTCCCACAGATACGCAGTATTTT. It codes for CASWSPTDTQYF. The whole variable domain, filled in from reference TRBV5-5 and TRBJ2-3, reads DAGVTQSPTHLIKTRGQQVTLRCSPISGHKSVSWYQQVLGQGPQFIFQYYEKEERGRGNFPDRFSARQFPNYSSELNVNALLLGDSALYLCASWSPTDTQYFGPGTRLTVL.

This clonotype was recorded many times. V and J are TRBV20-1 and TRBJ2-7, with 8 bases fitting TRBD2. CDR3 length equals 13 residues. V trimming: 6 bases; J trimming: 7 bases; junction bases outside the gene matches: 11. Germline loops: CDR1 DFQATT, CDR2 SNEGSKA (reference sequence). For the CDR3, the DNA is TGCAGTGCGGAGCGGGAGTACGTGAGGGAGCAGTACTTC. Its protein is CSAEREYVREQYF.

This clonotype has a count of ten or more. The chain links TRBV11-2 to TRBJ2-1; 10 bases are a match to TRBD2. Germline CDR1 is SGHAT and CDR2 is FQNNGV. J was trimmed by 5 bases and V by 3 bases; bases with no gene match: 4. CDR3 size: 15 residues. This CDR3 is CASSFEGLANNEQFF. The CDR3 nucleotides read TGTGCCAGCAGCTTCGAGGGACTAGCGAACAATGAGCAGTTCTTC. The complete variable domain, with remaining parts taken from reference TRBV11-2 and TRBJ2-1, reads EAGVAQSPRYKIIEKRQSVAFWCNPISGHATLYWYQQILGQGPKLLIQFQNNGVVDDSQLPKDRFSAERLKGVDSTLKIQPAKLEDSAVYLCASSFEGLANNEQFFGPGTRLTVL.

This clonotype appeared many times. The chain combines TRBV11-1 with TRBJ2-5; D remains ambiguous. This CDR3 comprises 17 residues. Trimming pared 2 bases from V and 2 bases from J, leaving 18 bases between. Germline V CDR1 and CDR2: SGHAT, FQDESV (reference sequence). The CDR3 loop reads CASSLSVTTLNQETQYF. For the CDR3, the DNA is TGTGCCAGCAGCTTAAGTGTGACCACCCTTAATCAAGAGACCCAGTACTTC.

This clonotype was seen repeatedly, ten times or more. The V and J genes are TRBV5-1 and TRBJ2-3; 8 bases fit TRBD2. Looked up from germline, CDR1 is SGHRS and CDR2 is YFSETQ. This CDR3 contains 14 residues. Unmatched junction bases numbered 7, after V lost 4 bases and J lost 6 bases. The CDR3 region has the DNA TGCGCCAGCAGCCCCACTAGCGGTGGGGATACGCAGTATTTT. As protein: CASSPTSGGDTQYF.

This chain links TRBV5-1 with TRBJ2-3, with 13 nucleotides matching TRBD2. Germline V gives CDR1 SGHRS, CDR2 YFSETQ. The CDR3 is 19 residues long. V shed 4 bases, J shed 1 base, and the junction held 12 bases outside the gene matches. This CDR3 reads CASSGTGTSGTFRTDTQYF. CDR3 bases: TGCGCCAGCAGCGGAACCGGGACTAGCGGGACCTTTCGCACAGATACGCAGTATTTT. Supplemented by reference TRBV5-1 and TRBJ2-3, the full variable domain reads KAGVTQTPRYLIKTRGQQVTLSCSPISGHRSVSWYQQTPGQGLQFLFEYFSETQRNKGNFPGRFSGRQFSNSRSEMNVSTLELGDSALYLCASSGTGTSGTFRTDTQYFGPGTRLTVL.

At least ten counts were recorded for this clonotype. This chain connects TRBV27 to TRBJ2-3, with D uncertain. Trimming cost V 5 bases and J 3 bases, with 12 bases left between them. The CDR3 loop spans 14 amino acids. Germline V CDR1 and CDR2: MNHEY, SMNVEV (reference sequence). This CDR3 reads CASSPRIVTDTQYF. CDR3 DNA: TGTGCCAGCAGTCCTAGGATTGTGACAGATACGCAGTATTTT.

This clonotype was counted ten times or more. The V gene is TRBV3-1, the J gene TRBJ2-7; 12 bases are shared with TRBD2. V dropped 0 bases and J dropped 7; count of bases not matched to a gene: 4. The CDR3 consists of 15 residues. Looked up from germline, CDR1 is LGHDT and CDR2 is YNNKEL (reference sequence). CDR3 in DNA: TGTGCCAGCAGCCAAGAAATACTAGCGGGAGGTGAGCAGTACTTC. Translating it yields CASSQEILAGGEQYF.

There are many counts of this clonotype. This chain joins TRBV28 and TRBJ1-6; the D gene is possibly TRBD1 (6 bases). The germline gives CDR1 MDHEN, CDR2 SYDVKM. The CDR3 loop spans 14 amino acids. Trimming removed 3 bases from V and 7 bases from J, with 10 bases in between. The CDR3 nucleotides read TGTGCCAGCAGTTTGGGGGACACAAATTCACCCCTCCACTTT. Protein product: CASSLGDTNSPLHF. Looking up the rest from reference TRBV28 and TRBJ1-6 gives the full variable domain: DVKVTQSSRYLVKRTGEKVFLECVQDMDHENMFWYRQDPGLGLRLIYFSYDVKMKEKGDIPEGYSVSREKKERFSLILESASTNQTSMYLCASSLGDTNSPLHFGNGTRLTVT.

The chain is built from TRBV11-2 and TRBJ2-1, with 10 bases fitting TRBD2. CDR1 and CDR2 (germline): SGHAT, FQNNGV. V lost 1 base, J lost 11 bases, and 5 bases stayed unmatched. This CDR3 has 14 amino acids. In nucleotides, the CDR3 is TGTGCCAGCAGCTTAGGGCTAGCGGGAGTTAAGCAGTTCTTC. Translating gives CASSLGLAGVKQFF.

This clonotype occurred a few times. V gene TRBV29-1 combines with J gene TRBJ2-5; D is uncertain. Germline-derived CDR1 and CDR2 are SQVTM and ANQGSEA. Trimming left V 5 bases short and J 2 bases short, with 12 bases between. The CDR3 is made up of 13 amino acids. CDR3: CSVRWAVQETQYF. The CDR3 region has the DNA TGCAGCGTTCGGTGGGCAGTTCAAGAGACCCAGTACTTC.

This chain uses TRBV3-1 with TRBJ2-4; 8 bases line up with TRBD1. This CDR3 contains 17 residues. Trimming removed 3 bases from V and 10 bases from J; junction bases left unmatched: 17. Germline V gene sequence: CDR1 LGHDT, CDR2 YNNKEL (reference sequence). The CDR3: CASSQGRTGLSLDIQYF. CDR3 sequence (DNA): TGTGCCAGCAGCCAGGGGCGGACAGGGTTGAGCTTGGATATTCAGTACTTC.